One and the same sample provided the 20 T cell receptor beta chains below, sequenced in a study of cytomegalovirus exposure and HLA in healthy donors. Primers: 60 Vbeta forward and 13 Jbeta reverse. Data came from immunoSEQ multiplex PCR; TCRdb stores just in-frame clones and leaves some out. The sample lists about 140,000 clones, roughly 73% occurring once. The sample consisted of PBMCs. Receptors were obtained from a human donor in good health.

The chain recombines TRBV30 with TRBJ1-6; 9 bases fit TRBD1. The CDR3 runs 16 residues. Germline CDR1 is GTSNPN and CDR2 is SVGIG (reference sequence). Trimming at V came to 4 bases and at J to 7 bases, leaving 11 bases not matched to a gene. This CDR3 is CAWNQHPGQGNSPLHF. The DNA of the CDR3 is TGTGCCTGGAACCAACATCCGGGACAGGGCAATTCACCCCTCCACTTT.

The genes are TRBV5-6 and TRBJ2-2; D is unclear. CDR3 length equals 14 residues. V was trimmed by 0 bases and J by 3 bases, leaving 6 bases between them. Germline lookup yields CDR1 SGHDT and CDR2 YYEEEE. The CDR3 spells CASSLVQYTGELFF. CDR3 bases: TGTGCCAGCAGCTTGGTACAGTACACCGGGGAGCTGTTTTTT.

This chain uses TRBV21-1 with TRBJ2-7; the table names TRBD1, a call not compared with the DNA. TRBV21-1 is noted as a pseudogene. The CDR3 contains 14 residues. DNA of the CDR3: TGTGCCAGCAGCCCCCGGGACAGACCCTACGAGCAGTACTTC. This translates into CASSPRDRPYEQYF.

V and J are TRBV9 and TRBJ2-3; 10 bases are a match to TRBD2. With 3 bases clipped from V and 4 bases from J, the junction kept 11 bases outside the gene matches. The V gene's germline CDR1 is SGDLS and CDR2 YYNGEE. There are 17 residues in the CDR3. For the CDR3, the DNA is TGTGCCAGCAGCGAGGCCCCTCAGCGGGGGGGCGCAGATACGCAGTATTTT. This codes for CASSEAPQRGGADTQYF. Full variable domain (rest looked up from reference TRBV9 and TRBJ2-3): DSGVTQTPKHLITATGQRVTLRCSPRSGDLSVYWYQQSLDQGLQFLIQYYNGEERAKGNILERFSAQQFPDLHSELNLSSLELGDSALYFCASSEAPQRGGADTQYFGPGTRLTVL.

This chain connects TRBV6-1 to TRBJ2-3; D remains ambiguous. This CDR3 has 10 residues. Trimming took 5 bases from V and 6 from J, leaving 3 bases between them. Germline V gene lookup returns CDR1 MNHNS and CDR2 SASEGT. The CDR3: CASSSDTQYF. CDR3 sequence (DNA): TGTGCCAGCAGTTCGGATACGCAGTATTTT.

This chain uses TRBV30 with TRBJ2-5; D unclear. There are 12 residues in the CDR3. The ends were cut back, 5 bases at V and 5 bases at J, with 12 bases in the middle. Per germline, CDR1 GTSNPN and CDR2 SVGIG (reference sequence). The CDR3 DNA sequence: TGTGCCTGGGAAAGAACGAGGGAGACCCAGTACTTC. This sequence encodes CAWERTRETQYF.

This clone was detected only a few times. V gene TRBV7-2 combines with J gene TRBJ2-5, with D possibly TRBD2 on 5 matching bases. The CDR3 runs 13 residues. The germline V and J ends were trimmed by 5 bases and 3 bases, with 10 bases remaining between them. Germline V lookup: CDR1 SGHTA, CDR2 FQGNSA. The CDR3 region is CASSPGLKETQYF. In DNA form, the CDR3 reads TGTGCCAGCAGCCCCGGACTTAAAGAGACCCAGTACTTC.

CDR3 in amino acids: CASSFSGSVQPQHF. The DNA of the CDR3 is TGTGCCAGCAGTTTTTCCGGGTCGGTTCAGCCCCAGCATTTT. The rearrangement uses TRBV27 and TRBJ1-5; D is unresolved. The V gene lost 3 bases and the J gene lost 6 bases, with 12 bases spanning the gap. Germline V gene data show CDR1 as MNHEY and CDR2 as SMNVEV (reference sequence). CDR3 length equals 14 residues.

This clone was seen only a few times. The chain combines TRBV6-1 with TRBJ2-3; 11 bases agree with TRBD2. Losses at the gene ends were 2 bases for V and 2 bases for J; bases not matched to a gene: 6. Looked up from germline, CDR1 is MNHNS and CDR2 is SASEGT. This CDR3 comprises 17 residues. The CDR3: CASSEILAGGPTDTQYF. The CDR3 region has the DNA TGTGCCAGCAGTGAAATCCTAGCGGGGGGCCCCACAGATACGCAGTATTTT.

V gene TRBV5-4 combines with J gene TRBJ2-1; possible D gene TRBD2, 6 bases. This CDR3 comprises 16 residues. Germline V gene data show CDR1 as SGHNT and CDR2 as YYREEE (reference sequence). V was cut by 4 bases and J by 3 bases, with 17 bases left in between. In DNA, the CDR3 is TGTGCCAGCAGCCCGGTGGGGGGATCAGGCTACAATGAGCAGTTCTTC. Amino acids: CASSPVGGSGYNEQFF. Supplemented by reference TRBV5-4 and TRBJ2-1, the full variable domain reads ETGVTQSPTHLIKTRGQQVTLRCSSQSGHNTVSWYQQALGQGPQFIFQYYREEENGRGNFPPRFSGLQFPNYSSELNVNALELDDSALYLCASSPVGGSGYNEQFFGPGTRLTVL.

The rearrangement joins TRBV28 to TRBJ1-2, with D hard to call. The CDR3 runs to 11 residues. V lost 3 bases and J lost 9, with 8 bases in between. Per germline, CDR1 MDHEN and CDR2 SYDVKM. Written as DNA, the CDR3 is TGTGCCAGCAGTTTCCCAGACAGCTACACCTTC. Translated, it gives CASSFPDSYTF.

The chain has TRBV15 and TRBJ2-7; TRBD1 agrees at 7 bases. J lost 5 bases, V lost 5 bases, and 12 bases had no gene match. CDR3 length equals 15 residues. In germline, CDR1 is LNHNV, CDR2 YYDKDF (reference sequence). The CDR3 bases are TGTGCCACCAGCCAAGATGACGACAGGGCTGACGAGCAGTACTTC. It translates to CATSQDDDRADEQYF.

The chain recombines TRBV23-1 with TRBJ2-7; the D gene is possibly TRBD2 (6 bases). TRBV23-1 is placed among ORFs of uncertain function. V gave up 0 bases and J gave up 3 bases, with 30 bases separating them. This CDR3 contains 21 residues. The CDR3: CASSQSREGTRWMSESYEQYF. The CDR3, as DNA: TGCGCCAGCAGTCAATCGCGGGAAGGGACCCGTTGGATGTCGGAAAGCTACGAGCAGTACTTC.

The chain carries TRBV9 and TRBJ1-1, with D hard to call. The CDR3 is made up of 10 amino acids. Trimming took off 7 bases at V and 9 bases at J, with 10 bases between the two ends. Germline loops: CDR1 SGDLS, CDR2 YYNGEE. As DNA, the CDR3 is TGTGCCAGCGGAGGGAGCCAAGCTTTCTTT. Protein sequence: CASGGSQAFF.

J is TRBJ2-5 and V is TRBV7-2, with D perhaps matching TRBD2 (5 bases). Trimming took off 6 bases at V and 4 bases at J, with 18 bases between the two ends. Germline V gene data show CDR1 as SGHTA and CDR2 as FQGNSA. The CDR3 extends over 15 amino acids. The CDR3, as DNA: TGTGCCAGCAGTCCACCACGGTCGGGGTTAGAGACCCAGTACTTC. Translating gives CASSPPRSGLETQYF.

The rearrangement joins TRBV2 to TRBJ1-5; weak D call: TRBD1 (5 bases). With 6 bases removed from V and 6 bases from J, the gap between germline ends came to 18 bases. Germline CDR1 SNHLY, CDR2 FYNNEI. This CDR3 spans 15 amino acids. For the CDR3, the DNA is TGTGCCAGCAGCAACAACCAGGGTGTGGGTCAGCCCCAGCATTTT. This gives the protein CASSNNQGVGQPQHF.

This chain joins TRBV7-9 and TRBJ2-7; D is possibly TRBD2 (5 bases). Germline V gene lookup returns CDR1 SEHNR and CDR2 FQNEAQ (reference sequence). The V end lost 0 bases, the J end lost 4 bases, and 16 bases lay between the germline ends. The CDR3 spans 16 residues. The CDR3 nucleotides read TGTGCCAGCAGCTTAGCTCGGTCGGGATCGACTTACGAGCAGTACTTC. It yields the protein CASSLARSGSTYEQYF.

V is TRBV6-5 and J is TRBJ2-7; 7 bases fit TRBD1. The trim removed 5 bases at V and 5 bases at J, leaving 12 bases unmatched. The CDR3 has 15 residues. Germline V CDR1 and CDR2: MNHEY, SVGAGI. The CDR3 protein is CASSRQGVSKNEQYF. CDR3 bases: TGTGCCAGCAGTCGCCAGGGGGTTAGTAAGAACGAGCAGTACTTC.

This chain uses TRBV11-3 with TRBJ2-7, with D perhaps matching TRBD1 (5 bases). Per germline, CDR1 SGHNT and CDR2 YENEEA. This CDR3 has 14 amino acids. Trimming shortened V by 5 bases and J by 4 bases, and 15 bases separated the two germline ends. The CDR3, as DNA: TGTGCCAGCAGCCAACAGACAGAAGATTACGAGCAGTACTTC. It is translated as CASSQQTEDYEQYF.

This sequence joins TRBV15 and TRBJ2-6; TRBD1 agrees at 10 bases. Germline CDR1 is LNHNV and CDR2 is YYDKDF (reference sequence). V shed 3 bases, J shed 1 base, and the junction held 6 bases outside the gene matches. The length of the CDR3 is 18 residues. Here the CDR3 reads CATSSRDRGVSGANVLTF. For the CDR3, the DNA is TGTGCCACCAGCAGCCGGGACAGGGGTGTTTCTGGGGCCAACGTCCTGACTTTC.